The rows below give T cell receptor beta chains drawn from one sample of a study of cytomegalovirus exposure and HLA in healthy donors. Assay used: immunoSEQ multiplex PCR; TCRdb lists only in-frame clones, some missing. The repertoire holds about 130,000 clones, with about nine tenths as singletons. The sequenced sample was PBMCs. The origin of the receptors is a young woman in good health and CMV-seronegative. The CDR3 runs from the conserved cysteine through the conserved F or W. Size is omitted from some rows. Given values are once, few, many or a class for expanded clones.

CDR3 protein | V gene | clone size | J gene
CASSLSLGGNTGELFF | TRBV7-9 | . | TRBJ2-2
CATSRSQGADEQYF | TRBV15 | once | TRBJ2-7
CASSLDRGVTGELFF | TRBV18 | . | TRBJ2-2
CASSYGGNEQYF | TRBV6-6 | medium-sized | TRBJ2-7
CASSLLPRLRGNTEAFF | TRBV7-8 | once | TRBJ1-1
CASSRTSGIGTQYF | TRBV5-1 | . | TRBJ2-3
CACSGTGTYEQYF | TRBV30 | . | TRBJ2-7
CASKPFRTGFATEAFF | TRBV27 | . | TRBJ1-1
CASSSRTGSRTNEKLFF | TRBV5-4 | . | TRBJ1-4
CASSLATGFNTIYF | TRBV5-6 | once | TRBJ1-3
CATAQAGNEQFF | TRBV7-2 | . | TRBJ2-1
CASSIDRGDTQYF | TRBV19 | . | TRBJ2-3
CASSIAVAGGRSSRLFF | TRBV19 | . | TRBJ2-2
CASTLSGGLYNEQFF | TRBV5-1 | . | TRBJ2-1
CASSPSGNTGELFF | TRBV7-9 | . | TRBJ2-2
CASSQGVGQGFTRETQYF | TRBV4-1 | . | TRBJ2-5
CASTYSRADRGVNTEAFF | TRBV28 | . | TRBJ1-1
CASRILTDYNEQFF | TRBV2 | . | TRBJ2-1
CASSMGRPADGYTF | TRBV19 | . | TRBJ1-2
CASSIGGLDEQYF | TRBV19 | . | TRBJ2-7
CASRGALSRGYTF | TRBV2 | . | TRBJ1-2
CASSQEFGLDSYEQYF | TRBV4-2 | . | TRBJ2-7
CASSLAGVTDTQYF | TRBV10-1 | . | TRBJ2-3
CASSLGTGAQPQHF | TRBV5-6 | . | TRBJ1-5
CASSSTKYTDSPSSYNEQFF | TRBV28 | . | TRBJ2-1
CASSLRQINQPQHF | TRBV28 | once | TRBJ1-5
CATSRDAAGDQPQHF | TRBV15 | . | TRBJ1-5
CASSSPGLAREQYF | TRBV7-9 | many | TRBJ2-7
CASSYDRGRNEQYF | TRBV7-2 | few | TRBJ2-7
CASSLVALAGEETQYF | TRBV5-1 | . | TRBJ2-5
CASSQTGTGDEQYF | TRBV4-2 | . | TRBJ2-7
CASKTGGEKLFF | TRBV28 | . | TRBJ1-4
CASRNANWAHSYNEQFF | TRBV5-8 | . | TRBJ2-1
CASNRVAGTTDTQYF | TRBV19 | . | TRBJ2-3
CASSEYAGTGELFF | TRBV25-1 | . | TRBJ2-2
CASRIETGGLETQYF | TRBV6-1 | . | TRBJ2-5